This entry lists 32 T cell receptor beta chains sequenced from one sample in a study of human T cells and chemical hapten exposure. Time point reported: pre-sensitization, week 0. The treatment was: therapeutic diphenylcyclopropenone sensitization with weekly scalp DPC. Via MiXCR, TCRdb re-called the RACE reads, giving one row per CDR3 protein. The sample lists 180,000 or so distinct CDR3 sequences, more than 25% occurring once. The specimen was whole blood, collected in connection with sensitization to the hapten diphenylcyclopropenone (DPC). The receptors were sampled from a woman aged 30 to 39 with alopecia areata. Some clones in this sample may be carry-over from other donors' samples.

The chain employs TRBV5-6 and TRBJ2-2, with TRBD1 as a possible D gene (5 bases). V dropped 0 bases and J dropped 5 bases, with 11 bases sitting between them. The CDR3 has 15 residues. Per germline, CDR1 SGHDT and CDR2 YYEEEE. The CDR3 loop reads CASSLGRAATGELFF. The CDR3 coding sequence is TGTGCCAGCAGCTTGGGCAGGGCAGCAACCGGGGAGCTGTTTTTT. Full variable domain (remainder filled in from reference TRBV5-6 and TRBJ2-2): DAGVTQSPTHLIKTRGQQVTLRCSPKSGHDTVSWYQQALGQGPQFIFQYYEEEERQRGNFPDRFSGHQFPNYSSELNVNALLLGDSALYLCASSLGRAATGELFFGEGSRLTVL.

This clonotype was picked up a small number of times. The V call is TRBV19, the J call TRBJ2-2; TRBD1 aligns across 8 bases. J was trimmed by 6 bases and V by 9 bases; bases with no gene match: 12. This CDR3 contains 15 residues. Germline values: CDR1 LNHDA, CDR2 SQIVND (reference sequence). The CDR3 coding sequence is TGTGCCAGCAGCGGAACAGGGGGATATGCCGGGGAGCTGTTTTTT. Translated: CASSGTGGYAGELFF.

The sample holds a few counts of this clonotype. The chain carries TRBV5-4 and TRBJ2-1; the D gene is possibly TRBD2 (7 bases). V dropped 4 bases and J dropped 9 bases, with 20 bases sitting between them. The CDR3 is 15 residues long. Germline V gene sequence: CDR1 SGHNT, CDR2 YYREEE (reference sequence). CDR3 sequence reads: CASSHRSGGRSEQFF. The CDR3 DNA reads TGTGCCAGCAGCCATCGGTCGGGGGGCCGGAGTGAGCAGTTCTTC.

This clonotype occurred many times. The chain employs TRBV3-1 and TRBJ2-7; no definite D call. From germline, CDR1 is LGHDT and CDR2 YNNKEL (reference sequence). The CDR3 extends over 12 amino acids. V was pared by 0 bases and J by 4 bases, with 4 bases between. In DNA form, the CDR3 reads TGTGCCAGCAGCCAAGATGGGTACGAGCAGTACTTC. Its translation is CASSQDGYEQYF.

The chain recombines TRBV28 with TRBJ2-4, with unresolved D. V shed 5 bases and J shed 10 bases, with 21 bases lying between them. This CDR3 is built from 15 residues. Germline V gives CDR1 MDHEN, CDR2 SYDVKM. DNA for the CDR3: TGTGCCAGCAGTAGGCCCCCGTCGGGTAACCAAATTCAGTACTTC. Translating it yields CASSRPPSGNQIQYF.

This clonotype has more than one count but fewer than ten. The CDR3 DNA follows: TGCAGCGTTGAGGTGGTCACCCGAGAGACCCAGTACTTC. Protein: CSVEVVTRETQYF. The gene calls are TRBV29-1 and TRBJ2-5; D remains unclear. Per germline, CDR1 SQVTM and CDR2 ANQGSEA. The CDR3 sequence is 13 residues long. V was clipped by 3 bases and J by 4 bases, with 12 bases between them. Together with reference TRBV29-1 and TRBJ2-5, the CDR3 gives the full variable domain: SAVISQKPSRDICQRGTSLTIQCQVDSQVTMMFWYRQQPGQSLTLIATANQGSEATYESGFVIDKFPISRPNLTFSTLTVSNMSPEDSSIYLCSVEVVTRETQYFGPGTRLLVL.

In its sample, this clonotype was seen a few times. The rearrangement uses TRBV28 and TRBJ2-7; TRBD1 matches 7 bases. The V gene end was trimmed by 5 bases and the J gene end by 6 bases; junction bases not matched to a gene: 13. Germline CDR1 is MDHEN and CDR2 is SYDVKM. This CDR3 is built from 15 residues. The CDR3 DNA sequence: TGTGCCAGCAGTGTTCGACAGGGAATAGACTCCGAGCAGTACTTC. This encodes CASSVRQGIDSEQYF.

The rearrangement uses TRBV25-1 and TRBJ1-1; D unresolved. V shed 0 bases and J shed 8 bases, with 4 bases lying between them. Germline CDR1 reads MGHDK; CDR2 reads SYGVNS. The CDR3 loop spans 11 amino acids. CDR3 DNA sequence: TGTGCCAGCAGTGAATACAAAGAAGCTTTCTTT. Encoded protein: CASSEYKEAFF.

This clonotype was found a few times. This chain joins TRBV5-1 and TRBJ2-7; D tentatively reads TRBD1 or TRBD2 (5 bases each). Per germline, CDR1 SGHRS and CDR2 YFSETQ. Between the trimmed V and J ends, which lost 2 bases and 6 bases, there was a span of 15 bases. This CDR3 has 14 residues. DNA for the CDR3: TGCGCCAGCAGCTTCGGGGCGCTAGGGTCCGAGCAGTACTTC. As protein: CASSFGALGSEQYF. The full variable domain, rest sourced from reference TRBV5-1 and TRBJ2-7, is KAGVTQTPRYLIKTRGQQVTLSCSPISGHRSVSWYQQTPGQGLQFLFEYFSETQRNKGNFPGRFSGRQFSNSRSEMNVSTLELGDSALYLCASSFGALGSEQYFGPGTRLTVT.

V and J are TRBV27 and TRBJ2-7; maybe TRBD2 (5 bases). Germline values: CDR1 MNHEY, CDR2 SMNVEV (reference sequence). The CDR3 loop spans 15 amino acids. V lost 5 bases and J lost 4, with 18 bases in between. The DNA of the CDR3 is TGTGCCAGCAGTAACGGCAGCCCAGGACTTTACGAGCAGTACTTC. Amino acid sequence: CASSNGSPGLYEQYF.

Only a few counts were recorded for this clonotype. The gene calls are TRBV5-1 and TRBJ1-2, with D uncertain. The V gene's germline CDR1 is SGHRS and CDR2 YFSETQ. The CDR3 covers 16 residues. Between the trimmed V and J ends, which lost 1 base and 3 bases, there was a span of 16 bases. CDR3 sequence reads: CASSLNGAARDYGYTF. CDR3 bases: TGCGCCAGCAGCTTGAACGGCGCCGCCAGAGACTATGGCTACACCTTC.

Only a few counts were recorded for this clonotype. The CDR3 loop reads CASSLGARSSGNTIYF. The CDR3 DNA reads as TGTGCCAGCAGCTTAGGAGCCCGTAGCTCTGGAAACACCATATATTTT. The chain couples TRBV7-2 to TRBJ1-3, with unresolved D. The CDR3 spans 16 residues. V was clipped by 1 base and J by 0 bases, with 10 bases between them. Germline V CDR1 and CDR2: SGHTA, FQGNSA.

The CDR3 protein is CASSYEGRTEAFF. The CDR3 DNA reads TGTGCCAGCAGTTACGAGGGGCGGACTGAAGCTTTCTTT. The chain recombines TRBV6-5 with TRBJ1-1, with D maybe TRBD1 (5 bases). V dropped 2 bases and J dropped 5 bases, with 9 bases sitting between them. CDR3 size: 13 residues. Germline assignment: CDR1 MNHEY and CDR2 SVGAGI.

This clonotype was observed a few times. The chain employs TRBV28 and TRBJ2-1; the D is unclear. Germline CDR1 reads MDHEN; CDR2 reads SYDVKM. V was shortened by 4 bases and J by 7 bases, with 14 bases between the two germline ends. This CDR3 contains 14 residues. This CDR3 is CASSYPPPRNEQFF. CDR3 in DNA: TGTGCCAGCAGTTATCCCCCCCCGCGGAATGAGCAGTTCTTC.

The chain uses TRBV30 and TRBJ2-3; unclear D gene. This CDR3 spans 11 amino acids. CDR1 GTSNPN and CDR2 SVGIG come from the germline V gene (reference sequence). Trimming cost V 2 bases and J 6 bases, with 6 bases left between them. This CDR3 reads CAWSTFDTQYF. CDR3 coding DNA: TGTGCCTGGAGTACCTTCGATACGCAGTATTTT.

The sample holds a few counts of this clonotype. This chain joins TRBV9 and TRBJ2-5; no firm D call. The germline V and J ends were trimmed by 0 bases and 5 bases, with 8 bases remaining between them. CDR3 length equals 13 residues. CDR1 is SGDLS, CDR2 YYNGEE, per germline. The CDR3 DNA reads TGTGCCAGCAGCGTAGCGAGCGCGGAGACCCAGTACTTC. Protein sequence: CASSVASAETQYF.

This clonotype was seen many times. The chain carries TRBV9 and TRBJ2-2, with D possibly matching TRBD2 (5 bases). The CDR3 is 16 amino acids. CDR1 and CDR2 (germline): SGDLS, YYNGEE. V was cut by 4 bases and J by 1 base, with 14 bases left in between. This CDR3 reads CASSPPSGENTGELFF. DNA for the CDR3: TGTGCCAGCAGCCCCCCATCCGGGGAGAACACCGGGGAGCTGTTTTTT. Based on the CDR3 plus reference TRBV9 and TRBJ2-2, the full variable domain is DSGVTQTPKHLITATGQRVTLRCSPRSGDLSVYWYQQSLDQGLQFLIQYYNGEERAKGNILERFSAQQFPDLHSELNLSSLELGDSALYFCASSPPSGENTGELFFGEGSRLTVL.

This clonotype was counted only a few times. This chain joins TRBV15 and TRBJ2-7; the match to TRBD2 covers 12 bases. Germline lookup yields CDR1 LNHNV and CDR2 YYDKDF (reference sequence). With 3 bases clipped from V and 7 bases from J, the junction kept 7 bases outside the gene matches. The CDR3 length is 15 residues. The CDR3 nucleotides read TGTGCCACCAGCAGGCGGACTAGCGGGGTTCCGGAGCAGTACTTC. Residues: CATSRRTSGVPEQYF.

The chain combines TRBV20-1 with TRBJ1-2; possible D gene TRBD1, 5 bases. V gave up 0 bases and J gave up 4 bases, with 9 bases separating them. The germline CDR1 and CDR2 sequences are DFQATT and SNEGSKA (reference sequence). This CDR3 is built from 13 residues. The CDR3 spells CSARDEGSYGYTF. CDR3 DNA sequence: TGCAGTGCTAGAGATGAGGGGAGCTATGGCTACACCTTC.

This clonotype was detected only a few times. The genes are TRBV5-1 and TRBJ2-3, with D maybe TRBD2 (6 bases). V shed 1 base and J shed 2 bases, with 11 bases lying between them. Germline V gene sequence: CDR1 SGHRS, CDR2 YFSETQ. CDR3 length: 15 amino acids. The CDR3 spells CASSLNGLSTDTQYF. CDR3 DNA: TGCGCCAGCAGCTTGAATGGACTATCCACAGATACGCAGTATTTT.

This chain joins TRBV29-1 and TRBJ2-5; no definite D call. Trimming cost V 5 bases and J 10 bases, with 17 bases left between them. This CDR3 comprises 12 residues. CDR1 SQVTM and CDR2 ANQGSEA come from the germline V gene. CDR3 DNA: TGCAGCGTTCGTAAGGACGGGCTGGACCAGTACTTC. Translating it yields CSVRKDGLDQYF.

The chain is built from TRBV9 and TRBJ2-5, with D possibly being TRBD1 or TRBD2 (6 bases each). The CDR3 contains 15 residues. CDR1 is SGDLS, CDR2 YYNGEE, per germline. Trimming removed 6 bases at V and 5 bases at J, with 20 bases between. As DNA, the CDR3 is TGTGCCAGCACCCACGGAGGTGGGGGGCTCGAGACCCAGTACTTC. This sequence encodes CASTHGGGGLETQYF.

This rearrangement joins TRBV12-3 or TRBV12-4 to TRBJ2-3; either TRBD1 or TRBD2 may supply D (5 bases each). This CDR3 has 15 residues. V was trimmed by 2 bases and J by 0 bases, leaving 9 bases between them. In DNA, the CDR3 is TGTGCCAGCAGTTTAAGGGACCCTAGCACAGATACGCAGTATTTT. This sequence encodes CASSLRDPSTDTQYF.

This clonotype came up a few times. This sequence joins TRBV20-1 and TRBJ2-3; 7 bases map to TRBD2. The trim removed 4 bases at V and 2 bases at J, leaving 9 bases unmatched. The germline V gene has CDR1 DFQATT and CDR2 SNEGSKA (reference sequence). The CDR3 spans 15 residues. CDR3 in DNA: TGCAGTGCTATGGCGAGCGGGGCCATCACAGATACGCAGTATTTT. Translation: CSAMASGAITDTQYF.

The genes are TRBV5-4 and TRBJ1-4; 7 bases line up with TRBD1. The CDR3 extends over 15 amino acids. Trimming cost V 1 base and J 5 bases; bases outside gene matches: 5. CDR1 and CDR2 from the germline V gene are SGHNT and YYREEE (reference sequence). This chain's CDR3 is CASSLSAGGNEKLFF. DNA for the CDR3: TGTGCCAGCAGCTTGTCGGCAGGGGGGAATGAAAAACTGTTTTTT.

This chain links TRBV20-1 with TRBJ2-7; 8 bases align to TRBD2. Germline CDR1 reads DFQATT; CDR2 reads SNEGSKA (reference sequence). V lost 5 bases, J lost 3 bases, and 6 bases stayed unmatched. This CDR3 is 13 amino acids long. The CDR3 sequence: CSALLAEDYEQYF. CDR3 nucleotides: TGCAGTGCTTTACTAGCGGAGGACTACGAGCAGTACTTC.

This chain uses TRBV16 with TRBJ2-3, with no clear D. Germline assignment: CDR1 KGHSY and CDR2 FQNENV. The CDR3 runs to 16 residues. With 2 bases removed from V and 3 bases from J, the gap between germline ends came to 15 bases. The CDR3 loop is CASSQGDIGPTDTQYF. CDR3 sequence (DNA): TGTGCCAGCAGCCAAGGCGACATCGGACCGACAGATACGCAGTATTTT.

Worth noting for this clonotype: Sequence at one end of the junction differs from germline and may be a read error. The V call is TRBV7-6, the J call TRBJ2-3; D perhaps matches TRBD1 (5 bases). The V gene's germline CDR1 is SGHVS and CDR2 FNYEAQ. CDR3 size: 13 residues. CDR3 nucleotide sequence: TGTGTCAGCAGCCCGACAGTTTCGGCTACGCAGTATTTT. Translated, it gives CVSSPTVSATQYF.

This clonotype was counted between two and nine times. The chain joins TRBV28 to TRBJ2-5, with 8 bases fitting TRBD1. The CDR3 totals 13 residues. Germline V gene lookup returns CDR1 MDHEN and CDR2 SYDVKM. After removal of 5 bases from V and 5 bases from J, the junction contained 4 bases not matched to a gene. The CDR3 spells CASSQGAVETQYF. CDR3 DNA sequence: TGTGCCAGCAGTCAGGGGGCTGTGGAGACCCAGTACTTC.

The chain carries TRBV5-4 and TRBJ1-6; tentatively, D is TRBD1 (6 bases). The V end lost 4 bases, the J end lost 4 bases, and 15 bases lay between the germline ends. Per germline, CDR1 SGHNT and CDR2 YYREEE (reference sequence). This CDR3 region has 16 residues. CDR3 DNA sequence: TGTGCCAGCAGCCAAGCAAACCAGGGGTATAATTCACCCCTCCACTTT. It is translated as CASSQANQGYNSPLHF.

The rearrangement joins TRBV4-2 to TRBJ2-1, with D perhaps TRBD1 or TRBD2 (6 bases each). The germline V and J ends were trimmed by 0 bases and 9 bases, with 18 bases remaining between them. CDR1 LGHNA and CDR2 YNFKEQ come from the germline V gene. The CDR3 is made up of 16 amino acids. The CDR3 sequence is CASSQDWGAIGPEQFF. CDR3 sequence (DNA): TGTGCCAGCAGCCAAGACTGGGGGGCGATAGGTCCTGAGCAGTTCTTC.

The chain is built from TRBV28 and TRBJ2-5; D perhaps matches TRBD1 (5 bases). This CDR3 region has 14 residues. V dropped 10 bases and J dropped 4 bases, with 19 bases sitting between them. Germline CDR1 MDHEN, CDR2 SYDVKM. CDR3 sequence (DNA): TGTGCCATCACCCGGACACTCTCCCGAGAGACCCAGTACTTC. This translates into CAITRTLSRETQYF. The full variable domain, in which reference TRBV28 and TRBJ2-5 provide the parts outside the CDR3, is DVKVTQSSRYLVKRTGEKVFLECVQDMDHENMFWYRQDPGLGLRLIYFSYDVKMKEKGDIPEGYSVSREKKERFSLILESASTNQTSMYLCAITRTLSRETQYFGPGTRLLVL.